The source of this T cell receptor beta chain is a study of long-term antiretroviral therapy in people with HIV. Findings and caveats of the study: Versus controls, repertoires in people with HIV had narrower CDR3 length ranges.

A remark on this clone: Its antigen is undetermined.

V was clipped by 6 bases and J by 5 bases; unmatched bases: 12. Germline V CDR1 and CDR2: MNHNY, SVGAGI (reference sequence). This CDR3 is 15 amino acids long. At survey level, the immunoSEQ assay was run in its v3.0 version. This table comes from immunoSEQ multiplex PCR, and its TCRdb copy is limited to in-frame clones, with some not included. The repertoire holds around 9,700 clones, with roughly 70% as singletons. Sequenced here: unsorted PBMCs, sampled 1.8 years before starting antiretroviral therapy. This TCR derives from a man in his forties or fifties with HIV. V gene TRBV6-6 combines with J gene TRBJ1-1, with 7 positions matching TRBD1. This chain's CDR3 is CASSRGTGVGTEAFF. The CDR3 DNA sequence: TGTGCCAGCAGCCGAGGTACAGGGGTAGGGACTGAAGCTTTCTTT.